These 29 T cell receptor beta chains were sequenced from one sample in a study of blood T cell repertoires in COVID-19. Repertoires were generated with immunoSEQ multiplex PCR, while TCRdb's copy carries only in-frame clones and drops some. The sample has 100,000 to 150,000 clones, 84% seen once; the top ten hold about 12%. Sequences were obtained from peripheral blood. The receptors were sampled from a young woman who had recovered from COVID-19.

This chain links TRBV30 with TRBJ2-7; 8 bases map to TRBD2. J gave up 6 bases and V 0 bases, and 10 bases lay outside the gene matches. The germline CDR1 and CDR2 sequences are GTSNPN and SVGIG (reference sequence). There are 15 residues in the CDR3. The CDR3 bases are TGTGCCTGGAGTGTTGCGGGGGGCCAGCTTTCCGAGCAGTACTTC. It specifies CAWSVAGGQLSEQYF.

The chain recombines TRBV2 with TRBJ1-5; D not certain. Germline V gene data show CDR1 as SNHLY and CDR2 as FYNNEI. The V end was cut by 5 bases, the J end by 4 bases, with 9 bases between. This CDR3 contains 13 residues. CDR3 protein: CASSPLDNQPQHF. The CDR3 DNA reads TGTGCCAGCAGTCCACTTGATAATCAGCCCCAGCATTTT.

This clone appeared once. The gene calls are TRBV19 and TRBJ2-6; perhaps TRBD1 as D (5 bases). This CDR3 contains 15 residues. Germline assignment: CDR1 LNHDA and CDR2 SQIVND (reference sequence). The V gene lost 7 bases and the J gene lost 3 bases, with 13 bases spanning the gap. DNA of the CDR3: TGTGCCAGTAAAAGACAGTTTTATGGGGCCAACGTCCTGACTTTC. It is translated as CASKRQFYGANVLTF.

V and J are TRBV10-3 and TRBJ2-1, with 7 bases that match TRBD1. With V trimmed by 3 bases and J by 7 bases, 9 bases remained unmatched. This CDR3 is built from 15 residues. CDR1 and CDR2 from the germline V gene are ENHRY and SYGVKD. This CDR3 is CAISEHGTAINEQFF. The CDR3 coding sequence is TGTGCCATCAGTGAACACGGGACAGCGATAAATGAGCAGTTCTTC.

This chain uses TRBV19 with TRBJ2-7, with a possible D match to TRBD1 (6 bases). CDR1 is LNHDA, CDR2 SQIVND, per germline (reference sequence). The germline V and J ends were trimmed by 5 bases and 4 bases, with 12 bases remaining between them. The CDR3 runs 13 residues. The CDR3 nucleotides are TGTGCCAGTAGTGTACAGGGTAGGTACGAGCAGTACTTC. Translated: CASSVQGRYEQYF.

This rearrangement joins TRBV24-1 to TRBJ2-3; 8 positions match TRBD2. This CDR3 contains 16 residues. The junction had 7 bases not matched to a gene; V was cut back by 3 bases and J by 3 bases. Germline CDR1 reads KGHDR; CDR2 reads SFDVKD. In DNA form, the CDR3 reads TGTGCCACCAGTGATGCCAGCGGGAGAGGGACAGATACGCAGTATTTT. It yields the protein CATSDASGRGTDTQYF.

The V and J genes are TRBV5-4 and TRBJ1-6; D gene uncertain. Between the trimmed V and J ends, which lost 4 bases and 7 bases, there was a span of 9 bases. In germline, CDR1 is SGHNT, CDR2 YYREEE (reference sequence). This CDR3 has 13 amino acids. The DNA of the CDR3 is TGTGCCAGCAGCGGCCCAGGAAATTCACCCCTCCACTTT. Translating gives CASSGPGNSPLHF. Full variable domain (outside the CDR3, taken from reference TRBV5-4 and TRBJ1-6): ETGVTQSPTHLIKTRGQQVTLRCSSQSGHNTVSWYQQALGQGPQFIFQYYREEENGRGNFPPRFSGLQFPNYSSELNVNALELDDSALYLCASSGPGNSPLHFGNGTRLTVT.

This rearrangement joins TRBV2 to TRBJ2-1; maybe TRBD1 (5 bases). Germline CDR1 reads SNHLY; CDR2 reads FYNNEI. Between the trimmed V and J ends, which lost 5 bases and 8 bases, there was a span of 13 bases. The CDR3 length is 13 residues. As DNA, the CDR3 is TGTGCCAGCAGTCAGGGCCCGCTCGATGAGCAGTTCTTC. Protein sequence: CASSQGPLDEQFF.

The chain couples TRBV28 to TRBJ1-2; D gene unclear. The V end was cut by 4 bases, the J end by 0 bases, with 15 bases between. Germline-derived CDR1 and CDR2 are MDHEN and SYDVKM. The length of the CDR3 is 16 residues. CDR3 nucleotides: TGTGCCAGCAGTTCACGGACGAGAGCGGCTAACTATGGCTACACCTTC. Translating gives CASSSRTRAANYGYTF.

The rearrangement links TRBV5-1 to TRBJ2-3; 8 bases fit TRBD2. Trimming at V came to 0 bases and at J to 2 bases, leaving 8 bases not matched to a gene. CDR3 length: 17 amino acids. The germline gives CDR1 SGHRS, CDR2 YFSETQ. CDR3 nucleotide sequence: TGCGCCAGCAGCTTGGAGTGGACTAGCTCGATCACAGATACGCAGTATTTT. It codes for CASSLEWTSSITDTQYF.

V is TRBV29-1 and J is TRBJ2-3; D is possibly TRBD2 (6 bases). V was pared by 4 bases and J by 6 bases, with 11 bases between. The CDR3 consists of 12 residues. Germline CDR1 SQVTM, CDR2 ANQGSEA. The CDR3 DNA sequence: TGCAGCGTTGTTGGGGCGGGGGATACGCAGTATTTT. As protein: CSVVGAGDTQYF.

V and J are TRBV12-3 or TRBV12-4 and TRBJ1-2; weak D call: TRBD1 (5 bases). V lost 3 bases and J lost 7, with 9 bases in between. This CDR3 comprises 12 residues. In DNA, the CDR3 is TGTGCCAGCAGTTTCATTACAGGTGGCTACACCTTC. Protein sequence: CASSFITGGYTF.

V gene TRBV2 combines with J gene TRBJ2-7; a weak D match, TRBD1 (5 bases). The CDR3 covers 16 residues. Germline assignment: CDR1 SNHLY and CDR2 FYNNEI. V gave up 3 bases and J gave up 2 bases, with 17 bases separating them. In nucleotides, the CDR3 is TGTGCCAGCAGTGAGGTTAGGCAGGGCGATCCCTACGAGCAGTACTTC. It codes for CASSEVRQGDPYEQYF.

The gene calls are TRBV7-3 and TRBJ2-7, with TRBD1 identical over 8 bases. The CDR3 consists of 14 residues. CDR1 is SGHTA and CDR2 is FQGTGA in the germline V gene. The trim removed 2 bases at V and 4 bases at J, leaving 4 bases unmatched. The CDR3 nucleotides read TGTGCCAGCAGCTTACAACAGGGGGGATACGAGCAGTACTTC. Amino acid sequence: CASSLQQGGYEQYF.

This chain connects TRBV19 to TRBJ2-6; 7 positions match TRBD1. The CDR3 has 13 residues. The V and J ends lost 3 bases and 12 bases, in that order; junction bases with no gene match: 5. Looked up from germline, CDR1 is LNHDA and CDR2 is SQIVND (reference sequence). The CDR3 here is CASSIRQGSVLTF. The CDR3 DNA reads as TGTGCCAGTAGTATTCGACAGGGAAGCGTCCTGACTTTC. The whole variable domain, remainder taken from reference TRBV19 and TRBJ2-6, is DGGITQSPKYLFRKEGQNVTLSCEQNLNHDAMYWYRQDPGQGLRLIYYSQIVNDFQKGDIAEGYSVSREKKESFPLTVTSAQKNPTAFYLCASSIRQGSVLTFGAGSRLTVL.

This clone was seen a single time. This sequence joins TRBV11-1 and TRBJ1-1; 7 bases map to TRBD1. There are 13 residues in the CDR3. The V gene's germline CDR1 is SGHAT and CDR2 FQDESV (reference sequence). Trimming at V came to 3 bases and at J to 6 bases, leaving 4 bases not matched to a gene. CDR3 sequence: CASSLVRGAEAFF. The CDR3 DNA is TGTGCCAGCAGCTTGGTCAGGGGGGCTGAAGCTTTCTTT.

The chain is built from TRBV12-5 and TRBJ1-1; weak D call: TRBD1 (6 bases). Looked up from germline, CDR1 is LGHNT and CDR2 is FRNRAP. The length of the CDR3 is 14 residues. The V end was cut by 6 bases, the J end by 0 bases, with 11 bases between. CDR3 nucleotide sequence: TGTGCTAGTGGCGCTGGACAGATGAACACTGAAGCTTTCTTT. The encoded protein is CASGAGQMNTEAFF.

The chain has TRBV7-3 and TRBJ2-1; 7 positions agree with TRBD2. This CDR3 comprises 16 residues. Losses at the gene ends were 3 bases for V and 0 bases for J; bases not matched to a gene: 5. Germline V gene lookup returns CDR1 SGHTA and CDR2 FQGTGA. CDR3 loop: CASSFRGLDSYNEQFF. The CDR3 DNA sequence: TGTGCCAGCAGCTTCCGCGGACTAGACTCCTACAATGAGCAGTTCTTC.

The chain uses TRBV25-1 and TRBJ1-1; D unclear. V shed 5 bases and J shed 0 bases, with 16 bases lying between them. The CDR3 loop spans 16 amino acids. CDR1 MGHDK and CDR2 SYGVNS come from the germline V gene. CDR3 protein: CASSPRGGALNTEAFF. DNA for the CDR3: TGTGCCAGCAGTCCCCGCGGAGGCGCCTTGAACACTGAAGCTTTCTTT. The complete variable domain, with remaining parts taken from reference TRBV25-1 and TRBJ1-1, reads EADIYQTPRYLVIGTGKKITLECSQTMGHDKMYWYQQDPGMELHLIHYSYGVNSTEKGDLSSESTVSRIRTEHFPLTLESARPSHTSQYLCASSPRGGALNTEAFFGQGTRLTVV.

The V call is TRBV7-9, the J call TRBJ1-4, with a tentative D call TRBD1 (5 bases). In germline, CDR1 is SEHNR, CDR2 FQNEAQ (reference sequence). V was trimmed by 1 base and J by 5 bases, leaving 8 bases between them. This CDR3 has 14 amino acids. The CDR3 DNA reads TGTGCCAGCAGCTTAGGGTCAGGGAATGAAAAACTGTTTTTT. Protein product: CASSLGSGNEKLFF.

The rearrangement joins TRBV18 to TRBJ2-3, with TRBD2 matching over 12 bases. Germline CDR1 is KGHSH and CDR2 is LQKENI. This CDR3 is 20 amino acids long. V gave up 0 bases and J gave up 1 base; unmatched junction bases: 11. CDR3: CASSPPISLAGGPGTDTQYF. CDR3 DNA sequence: TGTGCCAGCTCACCACCCATCAGCCTAGCGGGAGGGCCGGGCACAGATACGCAGTATTTT.

The chain joins TRBV24-1 to TRBJ2-2; no reliable D call. Germline CDR1 reads KGHDR; CDR2 reads SFDVKD. Deletions cut 3 bases from V and 3 bases from J, with 7 bases between. The CDR3 sequence is 14 residues long. The CDR3 DNA follows: TGTGCCACCAGTGATCACACAGACACCGGGGAGCTGTTTTTT. Translating gives CATSDHTDTGELFF.

This rearrangement joins TRBV6-6 to TRBJ2-2; 7 positions match TRBD1. The germline CDR1 and CDR2 sequences are MNHNY and SVGAGI (reference sequence). This CDR3 has 15 amino acids. V shed 6 bases, J shed 3 bases, and the junction held 7 bases outside the gene matches. CDR3 bases: TGTGCCAGCAGGTCAACAGGGGTCTACACCGGGGAGCTGTTTTTT. It translates to CASRSTGVYTGELFF.

This clone was counted only a few times. The V and J genes are TRBV24-1 and TRBJ2-5; 8 bases fit TRBD1. The CDR3 is 15 residues long. The germline gives CDR1 KGHDR, CDR2 SFDVKD. V was pared by 5 bases and J by 5 bases, with 9 bases of the junction left unmatched. The CDR3 DNA is TGTGCCACCAGTGCTTCGACAGGGGATGTGGAGACCCAGTACTTC. Translated, it gives CATSASTGDVETQYF.

This clone showed up many times. The chain combines TRBV30 with TRBJ1-2; D possibly corresponds to TRBD1 (5 bases). Trimming shortened V by 4 bases and J by 2 bases, and 11 bases separated the two germline ends. Per the germline V gene, CDR1 is GTSNPN and CDR2 is SVGIG (reference sequence). The CDR3 spans 13 residues. The CDR3 is CAWKMTVNYGYTF. DNA of the CDR3: TGTGCCTGGAAAATGACAGTAAACTATGGCTACACCTTC.

V is TRBV5-1 and J is TRBJ1-2, with D uncertain. The V gene's germline CDR1 is SGHRS and CDR2 YFSETQ. Trimming left V 5 bases short and J 8 bases short, with 13 bases between. This CDR3 is built from 12 residues. The CDR3 reads CASSVSGMGYTF. The CDR3 DNA reads as TGCGCCAGCAGTGTCTCAGGTATGGGCTACACCTTC.

The chain joins TRBV10-3 to TRBJ1-2; possible D gene TRBD1, 6 bases. V shed 0 bases and J shed 7 bases, with 15 bases lying between them. CDR1 and CDR2 from the germline V gene are ENHRY and SYGVKD. The CDR3 spans 15 residues. CDR3 DNA: TGTGCCATCAGTGAGTCGACTAACAGGGTCGGTGGCTACACCTTC. Protein sequence: CAISESTNRVGGYTF.

The chain uses TRBV5-1 and TRBJ2-2, with 8 positions matching TRBD2. After removal of 4 bases from V and 1 base from J, the junction contained 6 bases not matched to a gene. The germline CDR1 and CDR2 sequences are SGHRS and YFSETQ. The CDR3 consists of 16 residues. The chain's CDR3 is CASSKGLDRNTGELFF. CDR3 sequence (DNA): TGCGCCAGCAGCAAGGGACTAGATAGGAACACCGGGGAGCTGTTTTTT. Together with reference TRBV5-1 and TRBJ2-2, the CDR3 gives the full variable domain: KAGVTQTPRYLIKTRGQQVTLSCSPISGHRSVSWYQQTPGQGLQFLFEYFSETQRNKGNFPGRFSGRQFSNSRSEMNVSTLELGDSALYLCASSKGLDRNTGELFFGEGSRLTVL.

The rearrangement joins TRBV2 to TRBJ1-4, with 8 bases that match TRBD1. Looked up from germline, CDR1 is SNHLY and CDR2 is FYNNEI. Unmatched junction bases numbered 17, after V lost 3 bases and J lost 8 bases. CDR3 length: 18 amino acids. CDR3 in amino acids: CASSEFLNSGTGKEKLFF. The CDR3 DNA sequence: TGTGCCAGCAGTGAGTTCCTAAACTCCGGGACAGGCAAGGAAAAACTGTTTTTT.